This TCR beta chain was sequenced during a study of T cells after yellow fever vaccination. This CDR3 is built from 14 residues. Germline CDR1 and CDR2: SQVTM and ANQGSEA. The trim removed 2 bases at V and 2 bases at J, leaving 4 bases unmatched. TCRdb re-called the 5' RACE reads with MiXCR, one entry per CDR3 protein. The table shows roughly 520,000 distinct CDR3 sequences, with roughly a fifth occurring only once. The genes are TRBV29-1 and TRBJ2-5; 8 nucleotides align to TRBD1. Material: PBMCs, obtained roughly 20 days after the first yellow fever vaccination. This receptor was taken from a man younger than 35 who received the YFV17D yellow fever vaccine. CDR3 sequence: CSVENRGLQETQYF. As DNA, the CDR3 is TGCAGCGTTGAAAACAGGGGGTTACAAGAGACCCAGTACTTC.